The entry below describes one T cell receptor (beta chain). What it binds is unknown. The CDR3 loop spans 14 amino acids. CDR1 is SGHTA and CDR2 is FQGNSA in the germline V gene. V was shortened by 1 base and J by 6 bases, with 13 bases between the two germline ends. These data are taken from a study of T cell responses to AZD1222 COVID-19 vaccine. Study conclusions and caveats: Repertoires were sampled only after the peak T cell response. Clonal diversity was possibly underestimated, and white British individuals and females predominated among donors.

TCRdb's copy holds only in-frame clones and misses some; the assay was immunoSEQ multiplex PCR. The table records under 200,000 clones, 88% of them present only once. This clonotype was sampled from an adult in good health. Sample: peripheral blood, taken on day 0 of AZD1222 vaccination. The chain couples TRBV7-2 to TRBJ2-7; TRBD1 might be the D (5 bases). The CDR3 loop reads CASSLGAAGREQYF. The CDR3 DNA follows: TGTGCCAGCAGCTTAGGGGCGGCAGGGCGCGAGCAGTACTTC.